This T cell receptor (beta chain) was documented in a study of shared clonotypes between healthy human individuals. Looking at the study overall: Each donor had three CD4 naive, three CD4 memory, two CD8 naive and one CD8 memory plate.

This CDR3 spans 16 amino acids. As regards this clone: Its antigen is not identified.

CD45RO negativity and positive selection for CCR7 defined naive CD8 cells, a population that excluded terminally differentiated effector memory CD45RA+ cells. Deep-level running was used for the assay. Libraries were prepared by immunoSEQ multiplex PCR; TCRdb keeps only in-frame clonotypes and omits some of them. The top ten clones hold less than 1.5% of a sample with roughly 1,800,000 clones, roughly 94% of them seen once. Broader study findings: Richness estimates generally favored naive over memory subsets. In the sorted subsets, rarefaction showed sequencing was incomplete despite large depth.

The material sequenced was naive CD8+ T cells sorted from blood. The sequence derives from a man between 18 and 29 years old in good health. The chain combines TRBV21-1 with TRBJ2-1; the table gives TRBD2 as D, unverified against the DNA. TRBV21-1 has pseudogene status. The CDR3, as DNA: TGTGCCAGCAGCAAAAAACCTAGGAGCTCCTACAATGAGCAGTTCTTC. Its translation: CASSKKPRSSYNEQFF.